The clone carrying this TCR beta chain appeared a single time. Its target is unknown. The data were obtained in a study of OX40 agonist ivuxolimab in advanced cancers. TCRdb's copy holds only in-frame clones and misses some; the assay was immunoSEQ multiplex PCR. The sample has 100,000 or so clones, roughly nine tenths seen once; the top ten hold approximately 5.7%. Patients were excluded for autoimmune disease history or systemic immunosuppression. Study conclusions and caveats: The CD4+ and CD8+ T cells in the blood had expanded clonally by week 6 at 0.1 to 3.0 mg/kg.

CDR1 is SGHNT and CDR2 is YYREEE in the germline V gene (reference sequence). CDR3 length: 14 residues. Between the trimmed V and J ends, which lost 3 bases and 6 bases, there was a span of 13 bases. The rearrangement joins TRBV5-4 to TRBJ2-1, with D possibly being TRBD2 (6 bases). The source material was CD4+ or CD8+ T cells sorted from blood, sampled in a trial of the OX40 agonist ivuxolimab. The sequence was collected from an adult with an advanced solid tumor such as melanoma, head and neck, liver or kidney cancer. CDR3 sequence: CASSYGTFPNEQFF. As DNA, the CDR3 is TGTGCCAGCAGCTACGGGACTTTCCCCAATGAGCAGTTCTTC.